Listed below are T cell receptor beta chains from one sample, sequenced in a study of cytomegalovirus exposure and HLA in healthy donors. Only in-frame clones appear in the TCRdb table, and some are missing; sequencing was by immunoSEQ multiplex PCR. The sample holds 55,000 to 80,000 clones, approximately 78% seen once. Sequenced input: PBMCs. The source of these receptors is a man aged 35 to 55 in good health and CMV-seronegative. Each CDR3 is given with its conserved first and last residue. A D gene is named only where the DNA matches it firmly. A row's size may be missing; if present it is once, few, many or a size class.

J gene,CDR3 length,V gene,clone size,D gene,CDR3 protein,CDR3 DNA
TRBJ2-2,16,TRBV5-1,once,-,CASSFMPGANTGELFF,TGCGCCAGCAGCTTTATGCCAGGGGCGAACACCGGGGAGCTGTTTTTT
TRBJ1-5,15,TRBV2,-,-,CASSEARGMNQPQHF,TGTGCCAGCAGTGAAGCGAGGGGGATGAATCAGCCCCAGCATTTT
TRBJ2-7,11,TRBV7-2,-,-,CASSPGYEQYF,TGTGCCAGCAGCCCCGGCTACGAGCAGTACTTC
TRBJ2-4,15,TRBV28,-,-,CASSFTKLAKNIQYF,TGTGCCAGCAGTTTCACTAAACTAGCCAAAAACATTCAGTACTTC
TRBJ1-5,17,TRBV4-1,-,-,CASSQQPYRDRNQPQHF,TGCGCCAGCAGCCAACAACCCTACAGGGATCGCAATCAGCCCCAGCATTTT
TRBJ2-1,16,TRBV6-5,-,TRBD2,CASSYYSGKGGNEQFF,TGTGCCAGCAGTTACTATAGCGGGAAAGGGGGCAATGAGCAGTTCTTC
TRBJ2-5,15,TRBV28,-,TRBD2,CASSFTGGPAKAQYF,TGTGCCAGCAGTTTTACGGGAGGCCCGGCCAAGGCCCAGTACTTC
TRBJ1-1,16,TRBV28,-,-,CASSSLSRGGVTEAFF,TGTGCCAGCAGTTCCTTAAGCCGGGGGGGTGTTACTGAAGCTTTCTTT
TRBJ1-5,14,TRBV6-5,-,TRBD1,CASRGTVSNQPQHF,TGTGCCAGCAGGGGGACAGTTAGCAATCAGCCCCAGCATTTT
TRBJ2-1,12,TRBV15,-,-,CATSRESLEQFF,TGTGCCACCAGCAGAGAATCCCTCGAGCAGTTCTTC
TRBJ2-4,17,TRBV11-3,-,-,CASSLDPPTGAKNIQYF,TGTGCCAGCAGCTTAGATCCCCCGACAGGAGCCAAAAACATTCAGTACTTC
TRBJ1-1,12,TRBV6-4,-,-,CASSDPRQGLIF,TGTGCCAGCAGTGACCCCCGGCAGGGGCTAATTTTT
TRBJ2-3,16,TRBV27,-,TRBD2,CASSKLAGVSTDTQYF,TGTGCCAGCAGCAAACTAGCGGGGGTTTCCACAGATACGCAGTATTTT
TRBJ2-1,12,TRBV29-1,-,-,CSAAVSYNEQFF,TGCAGCGCAGCGGTATCCTACAATGAGCAGTTCTTC
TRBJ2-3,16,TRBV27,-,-,CASNILGASVGDTQYF,TGTGCCAGCAACATCCTCGGAGCTAGCGTGGGGGATACGCAGTATTTT
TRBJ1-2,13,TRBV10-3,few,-,CAIRTGTYYGYTF,TGTGCCATCAGGACCGGGACATACTATGGCTACACCTTC
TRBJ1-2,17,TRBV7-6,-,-,CASSLAREGSGGYGYTF,TGTGCCAGCAGCTTAGCGCGGGAGGGCTCGGGGGGCTATGGCTACACCTTC
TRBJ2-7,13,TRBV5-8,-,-,CASSLPGNYEQYF,TGTGCCAGCAGCTTGCCCGGGAACTACGAGCAGTACTTC
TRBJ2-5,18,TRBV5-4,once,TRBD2,CASSLGGWRGASSETQYF,TGTGCCAGCAGCTTGGGGGGATGGCGGGGGGCCTCCTCGGAGACCCAGTACTTC
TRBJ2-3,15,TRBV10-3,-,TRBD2,CAIQRGGVSTDTQYF,TGTGCCATACAGCGGGGGGGCGTCTCCACAGATACGCAGTATTTT